These T cell receptor beta chains were read from a single sample in a study of cytomegalovirus exposure and HLA in healthy donors. TCRdb's copy holds only in-frame clones and misses some; the assay was immunoSEQ multiplex PCR. Of around 190,000 clones in the sample, roughly 74% are singletons; the top ten hold less than 3.5%. Material for sequencing was PBMCs. These TCRs come from a female donor in good health and CMV-seronegative. Both conserved end residues are part of each CDR3. The D gene is left open where the match is weak. The listing skips clone size in some rows; elsewhere it reads once, few, many or a size class.

>.|TRBV4-1|TRBJ2-1|.
TGCGCCAGCAGCCAATGGGCCGCGAGCTCCTACAATGAGCAGTTCTTC
CASSQWAASSYNEQFF
>.|TRBV4-1|TRBJ1-3|few
TGCGCCAGCAGCCGAGCCCTCGCCCCAGGGGAAACTGGAAACACCATATATTTT
CASSRALAPGETGNTIYF
>.|TRBV4-3|TRBJ2-7|.
TGCGCCAGCAGCCAAGATGGCGGGTATAGCTCCTACGAGCAGTACTTC
CASSQDGGYSSYEQYF
>TRBD1|TRBV4-1|TRBJ2-7|few
TGCGCCAGCAGCCCACAGACAGGGGCTCCCTACGAGCAGTACTTC
CASSPQTGAPYEQYF
>TRBD1|TRBV5-6|TRBJ1-1|.
TGTGCCAGCAGCTTTGGACAGGGATACACTGAAGCTTTCTTT
CASSFGQGYTEAFF
>.|TRBV19|TRBJ2-7|.
TGTGCCAGTAGTATAGACTATACCTACGAGCAGTACTTC
CASSIDYTYEQYF
>.|TRBV5-4|TRBJ2-1|.
.
CASRYLEKATEQFF
>TRBD1|TRBV5-1|TRBJ2-6|few
TGCGCCAGCAGCCCAATGCCCGGGACAGGGGCCGGGGCCAACGTCCTGACTTTC
CASSPMPGTGAGANVLTF
>.|TRBV11-2|TRBJ2-3|.
TGTGCCAGCAGCCTAGCGAGCCTCACAGATACGCAGTATTTT
CASSLASLTDTQYF
>.|TRBV5-1|TRBJ1-1|.
TGCGCCAGCAGCTTGGAGCAGGGGATGAACACTGAAGCTTTCTTT
CASSLEQGMNTEAFF
>TRBD1|TRBV7-2|TRBJ1-2|few
TGTGCCAGCAGCTTAGGGGACAGGGAGCCCTCGGATGGCTACACCTTC
CASSLGDREPSDGYTF
>.|TRBV7-2|TRBJ1-2|.
TGTGCCAGCAGCGTGGCCAGTACTAACTATGGCTACACCTTC
CASSVASTNYGYTF
>.|TRBV5-6|TRBJ2-7|.
TGTGCCAGCAGCTTTTTAGGACAAACCACCTACGAGCAGTACTTC
CASSFLGQTTYEQYF
>.|TRBV4-3|TRBJ1-2|.
TGCGCCAGCAGCCAAGGTTCCGGAGAACTATATGGCTACACCTTC
CASSQGSGELYGYTF
>.|TRBV6-5|TRBJ2-7|.
TGTGCCAGCAGTTACTCGAGCGGTCAGTATCCCTACGAGCAGTACTTC
CASSYSSGQYPYEQYF
>.|TRBV7-9|TRBJ1-4|.
TGTTCCAGCAGCTTAGGTACAGGTTCAAATGAAAAACTGTTTTTT
CSSSLGTGSNEKLFF
>TRBD2|TRBV5-1|TRBJ2-1|.
TGCGCCAGCAGCTTGGACTCGGGACTAGCGGGAGTCGATGAGCAGTTCTTC
CASSLDSGLAGVDEQFF
>.|TRBV29-1|TRBJ2-6|.
TGCAGCCTCACAAGCTCTGGGGCCAACGTCCTGACTTTC
CSLTSSGANVLTF
>.|TRBV29-1|TRBJ2-7|.
TGCAGCGTACAACGGGACATAAGAACCTACGAGCAGTACTTC
CSVQRDIRTYEQYF
>TRBD2|TRBV7-2|TRBJ2-1|.
TGTGCCAGCAGCTTAGGGCTAGCGGGACTGGTTGAGCAGTTCTTC
CASSLGLAGLVEQFF
>TRBD2|TRBV7-7|TRBJ2-3|once
TGTGCCAGCAGCTTAGGAAGCGGGGGGGCCCCAGATACGCAGTATTTT
CASSLGSGGAPDTQYF
>TRBD2|TRBV9|TRBJ2-5|few
TGTGCCAGCAGCGTAGGTGGGACTAGTTGGGAGACCCAGTACTTC
CASSVGGTSWETQYF
>.|TRBV6-5|TRBJ2-7|once
TGTGCCAGCAGTTACGCGGCAGGGGCCTACGAGCAGTACTTC
CASSYAAGAYEQYF
>.|TRBV19|TRBJ2-7|.
TGTGCCAGTAGTATTCGACACGCGGGGATTTACGAGCAGTACTTC
CASSIRHAGIYEQYF
>TRBD1|TRBV10-3|TRBJ1-2|.
TGTGCCATCAGTGGCGAGGGGGCGCATACTGGCTACACCTTC
CAISGEGAHTGYTF
>.|TRBV21-1|TRBJ2-2|.
TGTGCCAGCAGCAAAGCGTTGAAACACCCTTACACCGGGGAGCTGTTTTTT
CASSKALKHPYTGELFF
>TRBD2|TRBV7-9|TRBJ2-5|.
TGTTCCAGCAGCTCTACCGTCATACTAGCGGGGCAAGAGACCCAGTACTTC
CSSSSTVILAGQETQYF
>.|TRBV6-5|TRBJ1-1|.
TGTGCCAGCAGTTACTCCAGGGGCACTGAAGCTTTCTTT
CASSYSRGTEAFF
>.|TRBV7-6|TRBJ2-2|.
TGTGCCAGCAGCTCCGGTCCGCGCGCCGGGGAGCTGTTTTTT
CASSSGPRAGELFF
>.|TRBV7-9|TRBJ1-3|once
TGTGCCAGCAGCTCCCTAAGAGAGTCCGGAAACACCATATATTTT
CASSSLRESGNTIYF
>.|TRBV28|TRBJ1-2|.
TGTGCCAGCAGTAAAAGGGGCTATGGCTACACCTTC
CASSKRGYGYTF
>TRBD1|TRBV27|TRBJ2-7|.
TGTGCCAGCAGTACAGGGGGCGCAGCCCCCTACGAGCAGTACTTC
CASSTGGAAPYEQYF
>TRBD2|TRBV19|TRBJ2-7|.
TGTGCCAGTAGTATGGCGGGGGGCCGGGAGCAGTACTTC
CASSMAGGREQYF
>.|TRBV6-1|TRBJ2-3|few
TGTGCCAGCAGTGAATCCGCGGAGCTCACAGATACGCAGTATTTT
CASSESAELTDTQYF
>.|TRBV15|TRBJ2-2|.
TGTGCCACCAGCAGAGGAGGGCCAGGAGCGAAGGAGCTGTTTTTT
CATSRGGPGAKELFF
>TRBD1|TRBV7-9|TRBJ1-4|.
TGTGCCAGCAGCTTATTCGGACAGGGACGATTACACAATGAAAAACTGTTTTTT
CASSLFGQGRLHNEKLFF